This TCR beta chain was sequenced for a study of blood T cell repertoires in COVID-19. Study context: There were acute and convalescent COVID-19 samples, and they came from the United States, Italy and Spain. PBMCs, B-cell-depleted T cells, or T cells provided the cDNA or gDNA that made up the material.

Germline CDR1 and CDR2: MNHEY and SMNVEV (reference sequence). Trimming cost V 3 bases and J 5 bases, with 32 bases left between them. The CDR3 consists of 20 residues. Profiling relied on immunoSEQ multiplex PCR, and the TCRdb table lists in-frame clones only, not all of them. The table lists about 130,000 clones, approximately 85% of them singletons. During active infection, Seattle patients enrolled and were then monitored through disease. What was sequenced was peripheral blood. This sequence joins TRBV27 and TRBJ2-7; possibly TRBD1 for D (6 bases). The TCR originated in a woman older than 75 with COVID-19, enrolled during active disease. As DNA, the CDR3 is TGTGCCAGCAGTTTTCGAGCTTCTCCATTTCAGGGGCAGATCGTCGACGAGCAGTACTTC. It codes for CASSFRASPFQGQIVDEQYF.